This T cell receptor (beta chain) was observed in a study of CD8 T cells in ankylosing spondylitis (dated by TCRdb to about 2017). Study-level background: T cell receptor beta repertoires were profiled in healthy donors and ankylosing spondylitis patients so that disease-linked TCR variants could be found. The whole study cohort included 108 healthy donors and 20 to 30 ankylosing spondylitis patients. Peripheral blood samples were taken, and synovial fluid was additionally collected from ankylosing spondylitis patients. Summary of the overall study and its limitations: The disease-linked clones had a CD8+ phenotype and were found at relatively low frequencies in peripheral blood. A TCR beta motif of several highly homologous amino acid variants appeared characteristic of blood from ankylosing spondylitis patients. Some of the motif variants had been reported before in the synovial fluid and blood of reactive arthritis patients, a finding that suggests common disease-initiation mechanisms. The disease-linked clones were reported to be significantly enriched in matched synovial fluid samples from ankylosing spondylitis patients.

Unmatched junction bases come to 11, with V trimmed by 4 bases and J by 3 bases. As encoded in the germline V gene, CDR1 is SGHRS while CDR2 is YFSETQ. Spanning cysteine to phenylalanine, the CDR3 consists of 16 amino acids. Only CDR3 DNA is held: 48 bases, read in frame from base 1. This sample was sequenced with an Illumina HiSeq 2500. Quantitative 5'-RACE with molecular barcodes was the method used to prepare the TCR beta libraries. Under the source paper's analysis protocol: Disease-linked TCR variants were identified with a new computational method built on a probabilistic model of VDJ rearrangement. TCRdb reran the public reads through fastp at Q25 and MiXCR, keeping productive beta chains. When rows share a CDR3 protein, they turn into one entry using the most common DNA and genes. TCRdb, not the authors, supplied the V and J calls. Here the sample has some 840,000 distinct CDR3 sequences; 12% occur a single time. The ten largest clones add up to about 0.5% of the sample.

Details on this clonotype: No cognate antigen has been identified for it. Per-base qualities were not stored, and no clone one base away is much larger.

Sequencing input: blood, either unsorted or a sorted T cell fraction (not recorded which). The chain is made from TRBV5-1 and TRBJ2-3, and TRBD1 matches 7 of the central bases. The sequence was collected from a male donor with ankylosing spondylitis. This receptor carries the CDR3 CASSAIPDRRTDTQYF. The bases are TGCGCCAGCAGCGCCATCCCGGACAGGAGGACAGATACGCAGTATTTT.